This T cell receptor (beta chain) emerged from a study of tissue T cells after allogeneic stem cell transplantation. Using immunoSEQ multiplex PCR, the repertoire was profiled, and TCRdb retains in-frame clones only, with some absent. The sample lists 5,000 to 7,000 clones, roughly 61% occurring once. CDR1 and CDR2 from the germline V gene are GTSNPN and SVGIG (reference sequence). Trimming shortened V by 1 base and J by 4 bases, and 7 bases separated the two germline ends. This CDR3 spans 13 amino acids. A single count supports this clone. Sample: duodenum tissue, taken at autopsy. The chain recombines TRBV30 with TRBJ2-2; D is uncertain. The TCR comes from a woman between 18 and 50 years old with breast cancer. The CDR3 is CAWSETATGELFF. In DNA, the CDR3 is TGTGCCTGGAGTGAAACAGCCACCGGGGAGCTGTTTTTT.